A selection of T cell receptor beta chains follows, all from one sample in a study of blood T cell repertoires in COVID-19. Some clones are missing from TCRdb's copy, which holds only in-frame ones; the method was immunoSEQ multiplex PCR. The sample yields approximately 250,000 clones, around 90% seen once. The specimen was PBMCs or T cells enriched from blood (not recorded which). These receptors originate from a woman between 25 and 40 years old who had recovered from COVID-19. CDR3s include the opening cysteine and the closing phenylalanine or tryptophan. Each record gives: CDR3 DNA, CDR3 protein, V gene, clone size, J gene, D gene. D genes are given only for firm matches. Size tells how often a clone was seen (once, few, many) or the class of an expanded clone, and some rows leave it out.

TGTGCCACCAGTGACCTACCTACAGGGGGACATGGCTACACCTTC	CATSDLPTGGHGYTF	TRBV24-1	-	TRBJ1-2	TRBD1
TGTGCCAGCAGCCCCGGACTAGCACTCTACAATGAGCAGTTCTTC	CASSPGLALYNEQFF	TRBV11-1	-	TRBJ2-1	TRBD2
TGTGCCAGCAGTCGCTCCGGCAGGGCGGTCACCGGGGAGCTGTTTTTT	CASSRSGRAVTGELFF	TRBV28	few	TRBJ2-2	-
TGTGCCAGCAGTCTAAAGGGGGCGGGCACCGGGGAGCTGTTTTTT	CASSLKGAGTGELFF	TRBV25-1	once	TRBJ2-2	TRBD1
TGCGCCAGCAAGGGGGAGGGACGGATTGGCTACACCTTC	CASKGEGRIGYTF	TRBV5-1	-	TRBJ1-2	-
TGTGCCAGCAGCAGACCTAGCGGGGGGCTTCATGAGCAGTTCTTC	CASSRPSGGLHEQFF	TRBV5-4	few	TRBJ2-1	TRBD2
TGTGCCAGCGGGGACTACCCTAGCACAGATACGCAGTATTTT	CASGDYPSTDTQYF	TRBV21-1	-	TRBJ2-3	-
TGTGCCAGCAGCTTAAGGGACAGGAACAATTCACCCCTCCACTTT	CASSLRDRNNSPLHF	TRBV7-3	-	TRBJ1-6	TRBD1
TGTGCCAGCAGCCGGGACAGGGGGATTTACGAGCAGTACTTC	CASSRDRGIYEQYF	TRBV2	once	TRBJ2-7	TRBD1
TGTGCCAGCTCACCTCTTGGATCTCTAGATGGCTACACCTTC	CASSPLGSLDGYTF	TRBV18	-	TRBJ1-2	-
TGTGCTAGCAGCTTAAGTGCAGGGGGCCACGGGGAGCTGTTTTTT	CASSLSAGGHGELFF	TRBV7-7	-	TRBJ2-2	TRBD1
TGTGCCAGCAGTGACCAGGGGACCGAGGGAAGGGCAGCCAAAAACATTCAGTACTTC	CASSDQGTEGRAAKNIQYF	TRBV6-1	-	TRBJ2-4	-
TGTGCCAGCAGCTTCCCGGGAGGAGAGCAGTACTTC	CASSFPGGEQYF	TRBV7-9	few	TRBJ2-7	TRBD2
TGCGCCAGCAGCATAGGGACAGGGAGCTCTGGAAACACCATATATTTT	CASSIGTGSSGNTIYF	TRBV5-1	-	TRBJ1-3	TRBD1
TGCGCCAGCAGTGATCGGGGAGATACGCAGTATTTT	CASSDRGDTQYF	TRBV10-1	-	TRBJ2-3	-
TGTGCCAGCAGCTCGCGGACAGGGAAGTCCTACGAGCAGTACTTC	CASSSRTGKSYEQYF	TRBV7-9	once	TRBJ2-7	TRBD1
TGTGCCAGCAGCACCCTCCGGGTTGATGAGCCCCAGCATTTT	CASSTLRVDEPQHF	TRBV27	-	TRBJ1-5	-
TGTGCCAGCAGTGACCCGGCGGAGGCGGGAGAGACCCAGTACTTC	CASSDPAEAGETQYF	TRBV6-6	-	TRBJ2-5	-
TGCGCCAGCAGCTTGGGACAGGGGGCTTATGGCTACACCTTC	CASSLGQGAYGYTF	TRBV5-1	-	TRBJ1-2	TRBD1
TGCAGTGCTAGTCTTCTAGCGGGATTTCCAGATACGCAGTATTTT	CSASLLAGFPDTQYF	TRBV20-1	-	TRBJ2-3	TRBD2
TGTGCCAGCACAAGCATGTCGACCGGGACTAGCTGGTATTTT	CASTSMSTGTSWYF	TRBV28	-	TRBJ2-3	TRBD2
TGTGCCAGCAGCTTTTATTACAATGAGCAGTTCTTC	CASSFYYNEQFF	TRBV7-6	once	TRBJ2-1	-
TGTGCCAGCAGCCCTACACGAGGGTCCTATGGCTACACCTTC	CASSPTRGSYGYTF	TRBV3-1/TRBV3-2	-	TRBJ1-2	-
TGTGCCAGCAGCTTATCCACGACTGGGTTTCCTAATTCACCCCTCCACTTT	CASSLSTTGFPNSPLHF	TRBV7-9	once	TRBJ1-6	-
TGTGCCTGGAGTTCAGGGGGCGGAGGCTACACCTTC	CAWSSGGGGYTF	TRBV30	-	TRBJ1-2	TRBD1
TGTGCCAGCAGCGTTTCAGGTTATAGCAATCAGCCCCAGCATTTT	CASSVSGYSNQPQHF	TRBV9	-	TRBJ1-5	-
TGCGCCAGCAGCCAGGGGAGGAGGGCCACCGGGGAGCTGTTTTTT	CASSQGRRATGELFF	TRBV4-3	-	TRBJ2-2	-
TGTGCCACCCCTTCAAGTGATTTGCACATAATAGCTCAAGTGAATTCACCCCTCCACTTT	CATPSSDLHIIAQVNSPLHF	TRBV24-1	-	TRBJ1-6	-
TGCGCCAGCAGCTTGGGGGGAGACGAGACCCAGTACTTC	CASSLGGDETQYF	TRBV5-1	once	TRBJ2-5	-
TGTGCCAGCAGTCCCCGGGACAGCCGTAATGAAAAACTGTTTTTT	CASSPRDSRNEKLFF	TRBV27	-	TRBJ1-4	TRBD1
TGTGCCTGGAGTCCCATAGAGACCCAGTACTTC	CAWSPIETQYF	TRBV30	-	TRBJ2-5	-
TGCGCCAGCAGCCCGCGATGGACTGCGGGGAGCGAAAAACTGTTTTTT	CASSPRWTAGSEKLFF	TRBV5-1	-	TRBJ1-4	-
TGCGCCAGCAGCCTCCATGGGACAGGGGGACAAGAGACCCAGTACTTC	CASSLHGTGGQETQYF	TRBV4-1	-	TRBJ2-5	TRBD1
TGTGCCAGCTCGAGAGGCAATGAGCAGTTCTTC	CASSRGNEQFF	TRBV27	once	TRBJ2-1	-
TGCAGCGTCAAAAGAAGCACCGGGACAGATGAAAAACTGTTTTTT	CSVKRSTGTDEKLFF	TRBV29-1	-	TRBJ1-4	TRBD1
TGTGCCAGCAGCTCGGGACTAGCGGTGACAGATACGCAGTATTTT	CASSSGLAVTDTQYF	TRBV7-3	-	TRBJ2-3	TRBD2
TGTGCCAGCAGCTCCCCGGATCGACAGGTGAACACCGGGGAGCTGTTTTTT	CASSSPDRQVNTGELFF	TRBV7-8	-	TRBJ2-2	-
TGTGCCAGCAGCGCAGGAGGGTCAGTTAATGAAAAACTGTTTTTT	CASSAGGSVNEKLFF	TRBV9	-	TRBJ1-4	-
TGCAGTGCTAGTGCCTGGACTAGGCAGTACAATGAGCAGTTCTTC	CSASAWTRQYNEQFF	TRBV20-1	once	TRBJ2-1	TRBD2
TGTGCCAGCAGTATTACAGGGGCGCGGTTCTTC	CASSITGARFF	TRBV12-3/TRBV12-4	once	TRBJ2-1	TRBD1
TGTGCCTGGAGTTTTGGACAGTTTGAAGCTTTCTTT	CAWSFGQFEAFF	TRBV30	-	TRBJ1-1	-
TGTGCCAGTAGTTTCGACAGGGGGCACGGTGAGCAGTTCTTC	CASSFDRGHGEQFF	TRBV19	-	TRBJ2-1	TRBD1
TGTGCCAGCAGCCTCCGGTTCCTCCCCTACGAGCAGTACTTC	CASSLRFLPYEQYF	TRBV28	-	TRBJ2-7	-
TGTGCCAGCAGTATACCGGGACAGGGATATCAGCCCCAGCATTTT	CASSIPGQGYQPQHF	TRBV6-2/TRBV6-3	-	TRBJ1-5	TRBD1
TGCGCCAGCAGCCAAGGACTAGCGGGGGGCCTCCAAGAGACCCAGTACTTC	CASSQGLAGGLQETQYF	TRBV4-3	-	TRBJ2-5	TRBD2
TGCGCCAGCAGCTTGGGCGGAACCTACGAGGAAAAACTGTTTTTT	CASSLGGTYEEKLFF	TRBV5-1	-	TRBJ1-4	-
TGTGCCAGCAGCCCCCCGGGACAGGCATTTTCTCAGCCCCAGCATTTT	CASSPPGQAFSQPQHF	TRBV28	-	TRBJ1-5	TRBD1